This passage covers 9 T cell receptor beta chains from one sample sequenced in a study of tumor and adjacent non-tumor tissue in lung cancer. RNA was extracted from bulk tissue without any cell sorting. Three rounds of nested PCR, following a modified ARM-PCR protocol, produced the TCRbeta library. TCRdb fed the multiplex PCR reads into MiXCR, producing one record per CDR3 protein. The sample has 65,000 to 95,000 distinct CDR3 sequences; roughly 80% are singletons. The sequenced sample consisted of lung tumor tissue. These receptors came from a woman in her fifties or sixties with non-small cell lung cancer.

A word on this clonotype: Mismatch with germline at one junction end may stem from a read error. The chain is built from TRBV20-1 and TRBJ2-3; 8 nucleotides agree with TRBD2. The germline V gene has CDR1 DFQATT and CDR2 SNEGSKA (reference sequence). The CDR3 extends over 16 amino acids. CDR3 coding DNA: TGTAGTGCCGCGAGGGGGTTCGGGGGGGGCATAGATACGCAGTATTTT. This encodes CSAARGFGGGIDTQYF.

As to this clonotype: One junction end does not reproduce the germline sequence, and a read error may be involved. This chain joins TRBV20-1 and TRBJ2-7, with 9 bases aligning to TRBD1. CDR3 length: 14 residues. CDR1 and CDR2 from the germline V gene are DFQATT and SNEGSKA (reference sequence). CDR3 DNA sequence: TGCAGTGCTAGGAATGGGACAGGGCTTTACGAGGAGTACTTC. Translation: CSARNGTGLYEEYF.

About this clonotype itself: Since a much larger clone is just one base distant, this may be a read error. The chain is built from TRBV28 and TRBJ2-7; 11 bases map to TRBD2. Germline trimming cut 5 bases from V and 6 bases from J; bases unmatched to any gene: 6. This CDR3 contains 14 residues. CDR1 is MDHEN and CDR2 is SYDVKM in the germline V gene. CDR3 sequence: CASSRLAGGREQYF. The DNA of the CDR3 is TGTGCCAGCAGTCGGCTAGCGGGAGGACGCGAGCAGTACTTC.

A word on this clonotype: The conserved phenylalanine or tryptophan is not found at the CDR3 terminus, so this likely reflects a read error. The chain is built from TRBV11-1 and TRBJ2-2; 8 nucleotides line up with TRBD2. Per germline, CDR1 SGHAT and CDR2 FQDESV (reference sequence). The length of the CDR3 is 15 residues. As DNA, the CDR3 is TGTGCCAGTAGCTATCAACGGGAGGGCACCGGGGAGCTGTTTCTT. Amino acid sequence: CASSYQREGTGELFL.

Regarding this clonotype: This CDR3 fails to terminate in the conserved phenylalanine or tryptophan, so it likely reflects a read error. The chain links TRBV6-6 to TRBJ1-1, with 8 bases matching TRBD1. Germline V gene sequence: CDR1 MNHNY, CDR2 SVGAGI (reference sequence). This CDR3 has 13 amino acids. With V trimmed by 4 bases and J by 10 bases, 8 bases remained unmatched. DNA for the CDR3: TGTGCCAGCAGTTTGTTACAGGGGGTCGGAGCTTTCTTA. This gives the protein CASSLLQGVGAFL.

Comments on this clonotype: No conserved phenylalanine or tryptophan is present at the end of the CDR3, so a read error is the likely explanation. CDR3: CASSPTSYEQYY. In DNA form, the CDR3 reads TGTGCCAGTAGTCCTACTAGCTACGAGCAGTACTAC. The rearrangement uses TRBV12-3 or TRBV12-4 and TRBJ2-7; possibly TRBD2 for D (5 bases). Trimming shortened V by 9 bases and J by 3 bases, and 12 bases separated the two germline ends. This CDR3 contains 12 residues.

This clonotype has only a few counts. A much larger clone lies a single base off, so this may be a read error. The CDR3 spells CVSSLQGTHGYGYTF. CDR3 nucleotides: TGTGTCAGCAGTTTACAGGGGACCCACGGATATGGCTACACCTTC. V usage is TRBV12-3 or TRBV12-4 and J usage is TRBJ1-2, with 7 positions matching TRBD1. This CDR3 is built from 15 residues.

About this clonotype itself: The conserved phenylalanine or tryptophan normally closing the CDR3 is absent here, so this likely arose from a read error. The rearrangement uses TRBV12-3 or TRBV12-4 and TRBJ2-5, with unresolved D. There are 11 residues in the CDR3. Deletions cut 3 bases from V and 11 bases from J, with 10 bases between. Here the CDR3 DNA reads TGTGCCAGCAGTTTTGACGAAACACAGTACTTA. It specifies CASSFDETQYL.

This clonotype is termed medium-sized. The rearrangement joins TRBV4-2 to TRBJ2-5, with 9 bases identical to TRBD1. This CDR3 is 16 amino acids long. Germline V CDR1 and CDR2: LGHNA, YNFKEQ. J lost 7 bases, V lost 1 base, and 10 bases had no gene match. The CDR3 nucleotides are TGTGCCAGCAGCCAAGGGACAGGGGTGGCTCGATGGACCCAGTACTTC. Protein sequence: CASSQGTGVARWTQYF.